This TCR beta chain is drawn from a study of blood T cell repertoires in COVID-19. Germline lookup yields CDR1 LNHDA and CDR2 SQIVND (reference sequence). The CDR3 extends over 14 amino acids. The ends lost 3 bases at V and 1 base at J; junction bases unmatched: 3. Everyone who took part was roughly 18 to 95 years old, and they came from about two dozen US areas. Donors were grouped by their self-reported clinical history. Original handling: The assay estimated nucleated cells by amplifying reference gene primers. Only in-frame clones appear in the TCRdb table, and some are missing; sequencing was by immunoSEQ multiplex PCR. That table furnishes V, J and clone size, whereas the DNA furnished D and trimming. The sample lists 110,000 to 150,000 clones, about four fifths occurring once.

The sample was PBMCs or T cells enriched from blood (not recorded which). The sequence derives from a man in his forties or fifties with acute COVID-19. V gene TRBV19 combines with J gene TRBJ2-7; TRBD1 matches at 7 bases. As DNA, the CDR3 is TGTGCCAGTAGTATGAGGGACAGTTCCTACGAGCAGTACTTC. Translation: CASSMRDSSYEQYF.